What follows describes a single TCR beta chain. Its antigen is not known. Read coverage stops 3 residues before the CDR3 terminus; the germline J gene supplies the remainder. Generated by immunoSEQ multiplex PCR, the TCRdb table keeps only in-frame clones and is missing some. This table lists 20,000 or so clones. The V and J ends lost 4 bases and 5 bases, in that order; junction bases with no gene match: 6. The germline V gene has CDR1 ENHRY and CDR2 SYGVKD. The CDR3 contains 15 residues. This sample was taken from a study of T cells in women clearing cervical HPV infection. Study-level background: Control women cleared a single incident HPV16 infection within 12 months. Findings and caveats of the study: Controls had more TRBV6-7 (approximately 0.15%) than cases (roughly 0.11%). Cases and controls were distinguished at AUC 0.83 by richness and V genes. CIN3+ cases had significantly higher TCR repertoire richness than controls, but evenness did not differ.

This sequence originates from a woman between 18 and 75 years old with a cervical HPV16 infection that either progressed to CIN3+ or cleared (not recorded which). The chain recombines TRBV10-3 with TRBJ2-1; TRBD1 agrees at 9 bases. The source material was blood buffy coat. CDR3 region: CAISGPGQGNNEQFF. CDR3 bases read: TGTGCCATCAGTGGTCCGGGACAGGGAAACAATGAG.